The subject of this entry is one T cell receptor (beta chain). Each subset's genomic DNA was split evenly across several immunoSEQ plates. Some clones are missing from TCRdb's copy, which holds only in-frame ones; the method was immunoSEQ multiplex PCR. The sample consists of about 470,000 clones, 70% to 80% of them appearing once. This record comes from a study of shared clonotypes between healthy human individuals. Germline lookup yields CDR1 MNHEY and CDR2 SVGAGI. The CDR3 is 13 amino acids. The junction had 8 bases not matched to a gene; V was cut back by 6 bases and J by 6 bases. The chain recombines TRBV6-5 with TRBJ2-7; the match to TRBD1 covers 7 bases. The specimen sequenced was PBMCs. The sequence was obtained from a woman aged 40-49 years in good health. Some clones in this sample may be carry-over from other donors' samples. The CDR3 DNA reads TGTGCCAGCAGACACAGGGGAATCTCCGAGCAGTACTTC. Its translation: CASRHRGISEQYF.